The 8 T cell receptor beta chains presented below share a single source sample, sequenced in a study of cytomegalovirus exposure and HLA in healthy donors. A multiplex PCR was run with 60 Vbeta primers and 13 Jbeta primers. The repertoire was sequenced with immunoSEQ multiplex PCR; TCRdb's copy has only in-frame clones and lacks some. The specimen's table records roughly 120,000 clones. The material sequenced was PBMCs. The receptors shown here come from a man in his forties in good health and CMV-seronegative.

This rearrangement joins TRBV27 to TRBJ1-2; D may be TRBD1 (6 bases). Looked up from germline, CDR1 is MNHEY and CDR2 is SMNVEV (reference sequence). The germline V and J ends were trimmed by 6 bases and 2 bases, with 16 bases remaining between them. This CDR3 spans 15 amino acids. The CDR3 spells CASSMNPGHNYGYTF. The CDR3 coding sequence is TGTGCCAGCAGCATGAATCCGGGACACAACTATGGCTACACCTTC.

This sequence joins TRBV5-1 and TRBJ2-7, with 9 bases lining up with TRBD1. Trimming removed 3 bases from V and 0 bases from J; junction bases left unmatched: 16. Germline CDR1 and CDR2: SGHRS and YFSETQ. The CDR3 runs 19 residues. The CDR3 protein is CASSSPGQGRGGISYEQYF. The CDR3 DNA follows: TGCGCCAGCAGCTCTCCGGGACAGGGACGAGGTGGGATCTCCTACGAGCAGTACTTC.

The J gene is TRBJ2-7, the V gene TRBV7-6; TRBD1 aligns across 12 bases. The CDR3 has 15 amino acids. Trimming removed 4 bases from V and 5 bases from J; junction bases left unmatched: 6. Germline V lookup: CDR1 SGHVS, CDR2 FNYEAQ. The CDR3 is CASSSGTGGFHEQYF. The DNA of the CDR3 is TGTGCCAGCAGCTCCGGGACAGGGGGCTTCCACGAGCAGTACTTC.

V is TRBV18 and J is TRBJ2-5; no clear D. V lost 6 bases, J lost 1 base, and 15 bases lay in between. CDR1 is KGHSH and CDR2 is LQKENI in the germline V gene. The CDR3 is 15 residues long. CDR3 sequence (DNA): TGTGCCAGCTCCCCGTCGGTTGCGCTCCAAGAGACCCAGTACTTC. Residues: CASSPSVALQETQYF.

The chain combines TRBV11-3 with TRBJ2-7; the match to TRBD2 covers 7 bases. V trimming: 3 bases; J trimming: 5 bases; junction bases outside the gene matches: 7. CDR1 and CDR2 from the germline V gene are SGHNT and YENEEA. This CDR3 spans 14 amino acids. The CDR3 loop is CASSFTAGVDEQYF. The DNA for the CDR3 is TGTGCCAGCAGCTTTACGGCGGGAGTTGACGAGCAGTACTTC.

The gene calls are TRBV5-1 and TRBJ1-2; possible D gene TRBD1, 5 bases. This CDR3 spans 14 amino acids. Looked up from germline, CDR1 is SGHRS and CDR2 is YFSETQ. The germline V and J ends were trimmed by 4 bases and 5 bases, with 15 bases remaining between them. The CDR3 reads CASSPWGSFYGYTF. In DNA, the CDR3 is TGCGCCAGCAGCCCCTGGGGCTCCTTTTATGGCTACACCTTC.

The chain couples TRBV9 to TRBJ1-2; the D is unclear. The CDR3 sequence is 12 residues long. Germline loops: CDR1 SGDLS, CDR2 YYNGEE. The V gene lost 0 bases and the J gene lost 4 bases, with 4 bases spanning the gap. CDR3 region: CASSVAGYGYTF. The CDR3 DNA follows: TGTGCCAGCAGCGTAGCGGGCTATGGCTACACCTTC. The variable domain in full, with the rest retrieved from reference TRBV9 and TRBJ1-2, is DSGVTQTPKHLITATGQRVTLRCSPRSGDLSVYWYQQSLDQGLQFLIQYYNGEERAKGNILERFSAQQFPDLHSELNLSSLELGDSALYFCASSVAGYGYTFGSGTRLTVV.

This chain uses TRBV19 with TRBJ1-1; maybe TRBD1 (6 bases). Trimming removed 3 bases at V and 1 base at J, with 12 bases between. CDR1 is LNHDA, CDR2 SQIVND, per germline (reference sequence). The CDR3 extends over 15 amino acids. The CDR3, as DNA: TGTGCCAGTAGTATCGAGGCCAGGGGGAACACTGAAGCTTTCTTT. Protein: CASSIEARGNTEAFF.